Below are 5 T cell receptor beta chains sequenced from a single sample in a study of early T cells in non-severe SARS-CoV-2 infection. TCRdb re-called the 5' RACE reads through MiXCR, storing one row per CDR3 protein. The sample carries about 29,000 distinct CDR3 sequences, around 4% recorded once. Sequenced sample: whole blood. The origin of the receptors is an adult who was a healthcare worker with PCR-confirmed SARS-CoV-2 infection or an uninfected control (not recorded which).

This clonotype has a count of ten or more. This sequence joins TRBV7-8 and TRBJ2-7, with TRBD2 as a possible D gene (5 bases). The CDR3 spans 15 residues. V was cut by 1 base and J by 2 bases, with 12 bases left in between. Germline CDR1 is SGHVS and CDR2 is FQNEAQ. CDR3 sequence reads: CASSLVSGFTYEQYF. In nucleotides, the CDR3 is TGTGCCAGCAGCTTAGTTTCGGGGTTCACCTACGAGCAGTACTTC.

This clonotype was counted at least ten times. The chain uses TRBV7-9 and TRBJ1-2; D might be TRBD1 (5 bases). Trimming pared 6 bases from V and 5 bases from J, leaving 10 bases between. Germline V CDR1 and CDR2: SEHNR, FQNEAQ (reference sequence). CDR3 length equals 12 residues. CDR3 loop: CASRKEGYGYTF. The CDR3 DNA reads TGTGCCAGCAGGAAAGAGGGGTATGGCTACACCTTC.

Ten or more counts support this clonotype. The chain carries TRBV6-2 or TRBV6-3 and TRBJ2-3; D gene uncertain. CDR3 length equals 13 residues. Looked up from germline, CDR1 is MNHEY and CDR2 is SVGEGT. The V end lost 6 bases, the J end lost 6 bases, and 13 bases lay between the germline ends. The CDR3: CASSSRLRDTQYF. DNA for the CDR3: TGTGCCAGCAGCTCAAGACTGAGGGATACGCAGTATTTT.

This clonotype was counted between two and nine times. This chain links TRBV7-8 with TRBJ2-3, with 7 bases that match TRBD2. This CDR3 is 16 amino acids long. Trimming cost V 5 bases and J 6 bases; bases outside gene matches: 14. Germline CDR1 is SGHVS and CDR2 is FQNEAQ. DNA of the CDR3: TGTGCCAGCAGCCATGGGGAGGGCCTAACACGGGATACGCAGTATTTT. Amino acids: CASSHGEGLTRDTQYF. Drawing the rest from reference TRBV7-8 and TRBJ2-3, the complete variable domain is GAGVSQSPRYKVAKRGQDVALRCDPISGHVSLFWYQQALGQGPEFLTYFQNEAQLDKSGLPSDRFFAERPEGSVSTLKIQRTQQEDSAVYLCASSHGEGLTRDTQYFGPGTRLTVL.

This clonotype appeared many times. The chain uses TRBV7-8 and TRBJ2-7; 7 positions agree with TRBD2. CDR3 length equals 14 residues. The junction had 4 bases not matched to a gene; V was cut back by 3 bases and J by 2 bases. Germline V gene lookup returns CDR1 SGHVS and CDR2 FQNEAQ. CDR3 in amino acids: CASSLGLPTYEQYV. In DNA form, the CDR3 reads TGTGCCAGCAGCTTGGGACTACCTACCTACGAGCAGTACGTC.